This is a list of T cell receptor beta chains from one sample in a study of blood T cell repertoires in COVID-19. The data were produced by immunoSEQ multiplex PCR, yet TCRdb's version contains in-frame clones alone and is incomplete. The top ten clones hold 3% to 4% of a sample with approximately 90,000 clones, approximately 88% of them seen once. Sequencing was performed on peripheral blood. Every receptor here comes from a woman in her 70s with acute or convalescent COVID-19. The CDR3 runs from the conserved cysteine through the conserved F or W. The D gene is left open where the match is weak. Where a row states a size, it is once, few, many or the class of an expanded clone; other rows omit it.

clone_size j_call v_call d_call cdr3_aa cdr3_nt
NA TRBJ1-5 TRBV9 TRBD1 CASSVRVVRDRGLQPQHF TGTGCCAGCAGCGTACGTGTGGTCCGGGACAGGGGGCTCCAGCCCCAGCATTTT
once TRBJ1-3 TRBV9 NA CASKRPSGNTIYF TGTGCCAGCAAGCGCCCCTCTGGAAACACCATATATTTT
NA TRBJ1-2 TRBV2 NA CASSEQGWGYTF TGTGCCAGCAGTGAACAGGGCTGGGGCTACACCTTC
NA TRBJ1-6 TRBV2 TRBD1 CASSETGSYNSPLHF TGTGCCAGCAGTGAGACAGGGAGCTATAATTCACCCCTCCACTTT
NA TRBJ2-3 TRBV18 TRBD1 CASSPSAGGRADTQYF TGTGCCAGCTCACCAAGTGCAGGGGGCAGGGCGGATACGCAGTATTTT
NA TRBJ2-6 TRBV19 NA CASSMTGVGSGANVLTF TGTGCCAGTAGTATGACAGGAGTCGGCTCTGGGGCCAACGTCCTGACTTTC
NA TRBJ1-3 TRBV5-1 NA CASSLVGSSGNTIYF TGCGCCAGCAGCTTGGTGGGGAGCTCTGGAAACACCATATATTTT
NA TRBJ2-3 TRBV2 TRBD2 CASSEWLAGTTDTQYF TGTGCCAGCAGTGAATGGCTAGCGGGGACAACAGATACGCAGTATTTT
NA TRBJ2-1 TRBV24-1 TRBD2 CATKSGLVVDEQFF TGTGCCACCAAGTCGGGACTAGTAGTCGATGAGCAGTTCTTC
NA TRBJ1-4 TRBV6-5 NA CASSYGKTGWREKLFF TGTGCCAGCAGTTACGGGAAGACAGGCTGGAGAGAAAAACTGTTTTTT
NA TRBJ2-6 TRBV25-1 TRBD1 CASRSAGTGGSGANVLTF TGTGCCAGCAGATCGGCCGGGACAGGGGGCTCTGGGGCCAACGTCCTGACTTTC
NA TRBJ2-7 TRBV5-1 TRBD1 CASTFGTGSYEQYF TGCGCCAGCACCTTCGGGACAGGGTCCTACGAGCAGTACTTC
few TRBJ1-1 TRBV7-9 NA CASSFDGYTEAFF TGTGCCAGCAGCTTTGACGGGTACACTGAAGCTTTCTTT
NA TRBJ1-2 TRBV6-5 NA CASSSPGTPPRLF TGTGCCAGCAGTAGCCCTGGGACACCGCCAAGACTCTTC
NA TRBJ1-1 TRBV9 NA CASSRGLTWGREEAFF TGTGCCAGCAGCCGAGGTCTTACATGGGGCAGAGAAGAAGCTTTCTTT
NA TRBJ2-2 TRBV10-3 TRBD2 CAISGSSGERVGELFF TGTGCCATCAGTGGTTCGAGCGGGGAGAGGGTCGGGGAGCTGTTTTTT
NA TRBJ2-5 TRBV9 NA CASSVAWPPDGTQYF TGTGCCAGCAGCGTAGCTTGGCCTCCCGATGGGACCCAGTACTTC
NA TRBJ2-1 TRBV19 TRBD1 CASSTRRTGPSYNEQFF TGTGCCAGTAGTACGAGACGGACAGGGCCCTCCTACAATGAGCAGTTCTTC
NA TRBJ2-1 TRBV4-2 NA CASSQANNGEQFF TGTGCCAGCAGCCAAGCTAATAACGGGGAGCAGTTCTTC
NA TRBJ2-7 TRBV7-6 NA CASSLAWVEEESSYEQYF TGTGCCAGCAGCTTAGCATGGGTGGAGGAGGAGAGCTCCTACGAGCAGTACTTC
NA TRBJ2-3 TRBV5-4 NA CASSFSGRGAGLTDTQYF TGTGCCAGCAGCTTTTCGGGACGGGGGGCGGGACTCACAGATACGCAGTATTTT
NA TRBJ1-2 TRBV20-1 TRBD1 CSAPNRGGYTF TGCAGTGCACCGAACAGGGGGGGCTACACCTTC
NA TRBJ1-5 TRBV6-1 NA CASSEVAGNQPQHF TGTGCCAGCAGTGAAGTGGCAGGCAATCAGCCCCAGCATTTT
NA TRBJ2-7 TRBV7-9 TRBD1 CASGSTGGAHEQYF TGTGCCAGCGGCTCGACAGGGGGGGCCCACGAGCAGTACTTC
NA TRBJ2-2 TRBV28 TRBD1 CASSLPGTGITGELFF TGTGCCAGCAGTTTGCCCGGGACAGGGATCACCGGGGAGCTGTTTTTT
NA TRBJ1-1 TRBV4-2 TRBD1 CASSRVQSGGSSRAFF TGTGCCAGCAGCCGCGTCCAATCAGGGGGCAGCAGTCGAGCTTTCTTT
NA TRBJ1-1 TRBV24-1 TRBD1 CATRVTGASEAFF TGTGCCACCAGGGTGACAGGGGCCTCTGAAGCTTTCTTT
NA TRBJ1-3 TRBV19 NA CASSPTGTSSSANTIYF TGTGCCAGTAGTCCGACCGGGACATCGTCTTCAGCGAACACCATATATTTT
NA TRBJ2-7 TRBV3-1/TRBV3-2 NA CASSQDLRYEQYF TGTGCCAGCAGCCAAGATTTGCGCTACGAGCAGTACTTC
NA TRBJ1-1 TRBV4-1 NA CASSPSARGGTEAFF TGCGCCAGCAGCCCTTCAGCCAGGGGTGGCACTGAAGCTTTCTTT
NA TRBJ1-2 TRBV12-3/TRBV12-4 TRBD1 CASSLYRGGYTF TGTGCCAGCAGTTTATACAGGGGAGGCTACACCTTC
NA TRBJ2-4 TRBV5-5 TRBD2 CASSLVGASGSDLAKNIQYF TGTGCCAGCAGCTTGGTGGGGGCTAGCGGGAGCGACCTAGCCAAAAACATTCAGTACTTC